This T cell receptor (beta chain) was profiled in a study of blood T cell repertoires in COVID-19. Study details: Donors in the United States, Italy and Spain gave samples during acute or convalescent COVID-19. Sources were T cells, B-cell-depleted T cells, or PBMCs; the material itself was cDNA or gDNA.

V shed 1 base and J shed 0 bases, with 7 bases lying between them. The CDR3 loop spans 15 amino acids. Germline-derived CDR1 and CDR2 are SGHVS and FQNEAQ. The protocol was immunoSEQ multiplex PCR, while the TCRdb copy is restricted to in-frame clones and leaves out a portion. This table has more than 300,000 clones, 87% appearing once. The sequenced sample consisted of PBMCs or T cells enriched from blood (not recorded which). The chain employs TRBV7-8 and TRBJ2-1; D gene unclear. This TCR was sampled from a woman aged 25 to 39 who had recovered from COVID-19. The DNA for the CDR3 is TGTGCCAGCAGCTTAGGAGGTGCCTCCTACAATGAGCAGTTCTTC. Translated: CASSLGGASYNEQFF.